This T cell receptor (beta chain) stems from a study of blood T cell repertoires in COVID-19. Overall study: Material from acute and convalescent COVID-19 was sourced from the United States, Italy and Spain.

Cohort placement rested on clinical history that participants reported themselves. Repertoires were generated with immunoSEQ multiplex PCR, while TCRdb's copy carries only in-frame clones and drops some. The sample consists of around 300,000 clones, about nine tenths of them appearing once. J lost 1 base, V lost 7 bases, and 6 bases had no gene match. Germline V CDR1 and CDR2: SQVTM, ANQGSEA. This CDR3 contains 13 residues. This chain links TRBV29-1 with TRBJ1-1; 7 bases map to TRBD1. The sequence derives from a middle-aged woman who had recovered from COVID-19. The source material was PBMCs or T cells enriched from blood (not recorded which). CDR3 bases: TGCAGCGGAAGACAGGGAACGAACACTGAAGCTTTCTTT. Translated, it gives CSGRQGTNTEAFF.